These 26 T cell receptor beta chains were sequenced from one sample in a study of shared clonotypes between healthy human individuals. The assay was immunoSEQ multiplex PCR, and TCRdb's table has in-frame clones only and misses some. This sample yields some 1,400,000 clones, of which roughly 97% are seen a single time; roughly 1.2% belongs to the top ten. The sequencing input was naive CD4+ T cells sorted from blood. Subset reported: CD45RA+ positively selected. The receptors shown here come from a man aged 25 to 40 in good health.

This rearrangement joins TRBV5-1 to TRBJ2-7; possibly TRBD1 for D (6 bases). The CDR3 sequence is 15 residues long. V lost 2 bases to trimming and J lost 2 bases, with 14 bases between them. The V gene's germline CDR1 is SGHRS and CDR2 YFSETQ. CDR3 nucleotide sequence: TGCGCCAGCAGCTTAGTTGCAGGGGCCACCTACGAGCAGTACTTC. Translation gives CASSLVAGATYEQYF.

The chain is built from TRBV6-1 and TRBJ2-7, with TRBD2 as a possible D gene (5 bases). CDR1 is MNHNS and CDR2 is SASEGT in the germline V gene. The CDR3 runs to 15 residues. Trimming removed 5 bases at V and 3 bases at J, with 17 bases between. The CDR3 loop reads CASSLQARAGYEQYF. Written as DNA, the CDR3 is TGTGCCAGCAGTCTCCAGGCGAGGGCCGGCTACGAGCAGTACTTC.

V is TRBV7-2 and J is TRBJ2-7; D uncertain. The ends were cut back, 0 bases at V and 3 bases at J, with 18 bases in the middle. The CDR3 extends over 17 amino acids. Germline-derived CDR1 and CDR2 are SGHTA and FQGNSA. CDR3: CASSLAPEVGFYYEQYF. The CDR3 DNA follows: TGTGCCAGCAGCTTAGCCCCAGAGGTTGGATTTTACTACGAGCAGTACTTC.

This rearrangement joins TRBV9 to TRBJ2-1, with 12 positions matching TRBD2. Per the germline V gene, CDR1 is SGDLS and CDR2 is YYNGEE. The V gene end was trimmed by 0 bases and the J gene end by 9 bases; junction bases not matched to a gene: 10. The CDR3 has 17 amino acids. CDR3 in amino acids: CASSVASLAGGGGEQFF. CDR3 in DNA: TGTGCCAGCAGCGTAGCTTCACTAGCGGGAGGCGGGGGTGAGCAGTTCTTC. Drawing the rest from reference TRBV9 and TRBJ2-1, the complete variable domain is DSGVTQTPKHLITATGQRVTLRCSPRSGDLSVYWYQQSLDQGLQFLIQYYNGEERAKGNILERFSAQQFPDLHSELNLSSLELGDSALYFCASSVASLAGGGGEQFFGPGTRLTVL.

CDR3 in DNA: TGCGCCAGCAGCCGAGACAGACAGAACACTGAAGCTTTCTTT. This gives the protein CASSRDRQNTEAFF. The V call is TRBV4-3, the J call TRBJ1-1, with D tentatively TRBD1 (5 bases). CDR1 is LGHNA and CDR2 is YSLEER in the germline V gene. With 4 bases removed from V and 1 base from J, the gap between germline ends came to 10 bases. The CDR3 sequence is 14 residues long.

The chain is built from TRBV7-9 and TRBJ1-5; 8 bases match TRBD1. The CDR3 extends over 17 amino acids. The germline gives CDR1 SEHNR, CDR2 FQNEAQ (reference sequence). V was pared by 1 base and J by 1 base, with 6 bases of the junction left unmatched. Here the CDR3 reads CASSLGTGSPSNQPQHF. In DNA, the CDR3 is TGTGCCAGCAGCTTAGGGACAGGGTCGCCGAGCAATCAGCCCCAGCATTTT.

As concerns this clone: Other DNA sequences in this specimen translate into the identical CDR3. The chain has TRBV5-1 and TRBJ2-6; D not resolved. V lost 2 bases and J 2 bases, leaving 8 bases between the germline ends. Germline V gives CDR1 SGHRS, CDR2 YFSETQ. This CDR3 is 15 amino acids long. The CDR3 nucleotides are TGCGCCAGCAGCTTATTGGGCGCTGGGGCCAACGTCCTGACTTTC. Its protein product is CASSLLGAGANVLTF.

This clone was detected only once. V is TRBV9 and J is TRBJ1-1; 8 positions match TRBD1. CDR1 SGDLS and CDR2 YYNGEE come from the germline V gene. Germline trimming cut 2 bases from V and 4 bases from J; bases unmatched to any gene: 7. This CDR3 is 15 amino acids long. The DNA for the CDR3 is TGTGCCAGCAGCGTTAATTCCAGGGGGCCCACTGAAGCTTTCTTT. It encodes CASSVNSRGPTEAFF. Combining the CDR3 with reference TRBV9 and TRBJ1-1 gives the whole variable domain DSGVTQTPKHLITATGQRVTLRCSPRSGDLSVYWYQQSLDQGLQFLIQYYNGEERAKGNILERFSAQQFPDLHSELNLSSLELGDSALYFCASSVNSRGPTEAFFGQGTRLTVV.

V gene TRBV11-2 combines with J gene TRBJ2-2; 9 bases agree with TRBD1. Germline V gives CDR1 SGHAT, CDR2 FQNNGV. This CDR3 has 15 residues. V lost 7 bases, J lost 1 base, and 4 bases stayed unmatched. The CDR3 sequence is CASNRGLQNTGELFF. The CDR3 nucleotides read TGTGCCAGCAACAGGGGGCTACAGAACACCGGGGAGCTGTTTTTT. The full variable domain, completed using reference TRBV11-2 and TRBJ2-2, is EAGVAQSPRYKIIEKRQSVAFWCNPISGHATLYWYQQILGQGPKLLIQFQNNGVVDDSQLPKDRFSAERLKGVDSTLKIQPAKLEDSAVYLCASNRGLQNTGELFFGEGSRLTVL.

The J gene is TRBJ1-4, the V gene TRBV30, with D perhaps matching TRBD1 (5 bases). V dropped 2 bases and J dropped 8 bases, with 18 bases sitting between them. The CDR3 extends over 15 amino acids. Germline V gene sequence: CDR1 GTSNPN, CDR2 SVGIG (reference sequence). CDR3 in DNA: TGTGCCTGGAGTCAAGACAGTTCATCCTTAGAAAAACTGTTTTTT. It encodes CAWSQDSSSLEKLFF.

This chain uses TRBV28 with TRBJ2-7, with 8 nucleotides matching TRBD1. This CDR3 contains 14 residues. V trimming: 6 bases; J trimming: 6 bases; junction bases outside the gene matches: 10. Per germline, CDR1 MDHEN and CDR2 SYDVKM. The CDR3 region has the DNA TGTGCCAGCAGGCGCGCCGGGACAGGCCTCGAGCAGTACTTC. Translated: CASRRAGTGLEQYF. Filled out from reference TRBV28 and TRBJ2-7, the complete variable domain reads DVKVTQSSRYLVKRTGEKVFLECVQDMDHENMFWYRQDPGLGLRLIYFSYDVKMKEKGDIPEGYSVSREKKERFSLILESASTNQTSMYLCASRRAGTGLEQYFGPGTRLTVT.

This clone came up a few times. CDR3 protein: CASVRDQRVDTQYF. As DNA, the CDR3 is TGCGCCAGCGTACGGGACCAGAGGGTTGATACGCAGTATTTT. The chain recombines TRBV10-2 with TRBJ2-3, with D perhaps being TRBD1 or TRBD2 (5 bases each). V lost 8 bases, J lost 6 bases, and 18 bases lay in between. This CDR3 has 14 amino acids. Germline values: CDR1 WSHSY, CDR2 SAAADI.

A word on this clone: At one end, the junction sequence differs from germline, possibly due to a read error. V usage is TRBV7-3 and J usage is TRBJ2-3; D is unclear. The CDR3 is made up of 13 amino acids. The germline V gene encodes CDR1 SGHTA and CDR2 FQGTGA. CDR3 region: CASSLGLGLPSRF. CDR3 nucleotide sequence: TGTGCCAGCAGCTTAGGGCTTGGCCTACCCTCCCGTTTT.

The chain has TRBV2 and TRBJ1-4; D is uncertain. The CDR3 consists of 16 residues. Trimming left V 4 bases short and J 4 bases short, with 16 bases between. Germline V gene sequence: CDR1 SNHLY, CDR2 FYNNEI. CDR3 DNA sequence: TGTGCCAGCAGTGGCCCCAGTACAGTTGGTAATGAAAAACTGTTTTTT. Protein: CASSGPSTVGNEKLFF.

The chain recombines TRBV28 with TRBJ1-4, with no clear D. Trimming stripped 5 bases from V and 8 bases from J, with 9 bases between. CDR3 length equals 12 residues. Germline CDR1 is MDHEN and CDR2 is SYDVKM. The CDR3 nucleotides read TGTGCCAGCAGTCCGACGCTGGAAAAACTGTTTTTT. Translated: CASSPTLEKLFF.

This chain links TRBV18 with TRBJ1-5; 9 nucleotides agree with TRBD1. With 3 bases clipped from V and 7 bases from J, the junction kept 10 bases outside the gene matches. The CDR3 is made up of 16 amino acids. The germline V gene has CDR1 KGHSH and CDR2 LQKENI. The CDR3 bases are TGTGCCAGCTCACCGAACATACAGGGGGCGGGCCAGCCCCAGCATTTT. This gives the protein CASSPNIQGAGQPQHF.

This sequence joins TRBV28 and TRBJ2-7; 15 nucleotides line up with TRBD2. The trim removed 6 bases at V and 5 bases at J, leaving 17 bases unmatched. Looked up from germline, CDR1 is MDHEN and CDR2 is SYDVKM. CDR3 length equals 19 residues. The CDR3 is CASRPTRGLAGGSIDEQYF. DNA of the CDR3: TGTGCCAGCAGACCCACCAGGGGACTAGCGGGAGGTTCAATCGACGAGCAGTACTTC.

CDR3 loop: CASSLDPSLEQYF. The CDR3 nucleotides are TGCGCCAGCAGCTTGGACCCTTCCTTGGAGCAGTACTTC. The chain carries TRBV5-1 and TRBJ2-7; the D is unclear. V dropped 0 bases and J dropped 7 bases, with 11 bases sitting between them. This CDR3 is 13 amino acids long. Per the germline V gene, CDR1 is SGHRS and CDR2 is YFSETQ. The full variable domain, with the rest looked up from reference TRBV5-1 and TRBJ2-7, is KAGVTQTPRYLIKTRGQQVTLSCSPISGHRSVSWYQQTPGQGLQFLFEYFSETQRNKGNFPGRFSGRQFSNSRSEMNVSTLELGDSALYLCASSLDPSLEQYFGPGTRLTVT.

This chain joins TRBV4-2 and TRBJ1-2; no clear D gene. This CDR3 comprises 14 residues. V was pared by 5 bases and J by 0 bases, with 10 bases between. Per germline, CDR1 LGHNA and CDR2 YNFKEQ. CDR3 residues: CASSFDFSNYGYTF. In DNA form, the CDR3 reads TGTGCCAGCAGCTTTGACTTTTCTAACTATGGCTACACCTTC.

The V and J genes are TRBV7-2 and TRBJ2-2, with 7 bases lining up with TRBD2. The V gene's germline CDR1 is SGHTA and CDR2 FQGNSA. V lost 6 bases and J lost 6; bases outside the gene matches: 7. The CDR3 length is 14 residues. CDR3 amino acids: CASRSSGSSGELFF. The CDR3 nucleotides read TGTGCCAGCAGATCTAGCGGAAGCTCCGGGGAGCTGTTTTTT.

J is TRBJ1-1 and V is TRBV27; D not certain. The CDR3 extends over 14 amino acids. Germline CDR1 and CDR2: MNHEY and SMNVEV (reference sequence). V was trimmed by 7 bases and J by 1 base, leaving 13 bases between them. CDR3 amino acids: CASTSLIRNTEAFF. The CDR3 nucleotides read TGTGCCAGCACCTCCCTTATCAGGAACACTGAAGCTTTCTTT.

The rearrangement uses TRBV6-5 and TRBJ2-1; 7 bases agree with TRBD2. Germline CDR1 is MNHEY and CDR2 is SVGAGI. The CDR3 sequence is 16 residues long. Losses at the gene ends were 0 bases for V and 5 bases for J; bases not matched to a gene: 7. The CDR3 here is CASSYSGGGPHNEQFF. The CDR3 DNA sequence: TGTGCCAGCAGTTACTCTGGGGGAGGGCCCCACAATGAGCAGTTCTTC.

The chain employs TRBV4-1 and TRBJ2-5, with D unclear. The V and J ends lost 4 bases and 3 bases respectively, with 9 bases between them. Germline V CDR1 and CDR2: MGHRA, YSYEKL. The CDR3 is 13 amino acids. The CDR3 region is CASSRKGEETQYF. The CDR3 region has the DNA TGCGCCAGCAGCCGTAAAGGTGAAGAGACCCAGTACTTC.

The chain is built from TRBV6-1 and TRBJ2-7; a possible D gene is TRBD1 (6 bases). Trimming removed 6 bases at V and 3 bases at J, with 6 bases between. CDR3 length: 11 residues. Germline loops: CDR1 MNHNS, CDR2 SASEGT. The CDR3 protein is CASRQGYEQYF. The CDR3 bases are TGTGCCAGCAGACAGGGCTACGAGCAGTACTTC.

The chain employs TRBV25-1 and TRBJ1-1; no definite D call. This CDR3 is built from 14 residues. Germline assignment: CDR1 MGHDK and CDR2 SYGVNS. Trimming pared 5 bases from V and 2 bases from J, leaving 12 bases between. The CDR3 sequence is CASSPIGPNTEAFF. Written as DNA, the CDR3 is TGTGCCAGCAGTCCAATTGGGCCAAACACTGAAGCTTTCTTT.

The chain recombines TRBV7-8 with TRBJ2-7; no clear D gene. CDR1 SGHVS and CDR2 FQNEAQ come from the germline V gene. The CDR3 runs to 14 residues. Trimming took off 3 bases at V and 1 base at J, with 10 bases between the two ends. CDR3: CASSFLGESYEQYF. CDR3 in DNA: TGTGCCAGCAGCTTCCTTGGGGAATCCTACGAGCAGTACTTC. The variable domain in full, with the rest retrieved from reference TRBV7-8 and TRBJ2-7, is GAGVSQSPRYKVAKRGQDVALRCDPISGHVSLFWYQQALGQGPEFLTYFQNEAQLDKSGLPSDRFFAERPEGSVSTLKIQRTQQEDSAVYLCASSFLGESYEQYFGPGTRLTVT.